The clone carrying this T cell receptor beta chain was recorded at least ten times. TCRdb reanalysed the 5' RACE reads using MiXCR and keeps one entry per CDR3 protein. The data show 42,000 or so distinct CDR3 sequences, 6.8% seen once. These data are taken from a study of T cells after yellow fever vaccination. Study overall: Libraries from low-cell-number fractions were prepared with the SMART-Seq v4 Ultra Low Input RNA kit.

V trimming: 3 bases; J trimming: 1 base; junction bases outside the gene matches: 3. This CDR3 contains 15 residues. CDR1 MRHNA and CDR2 SNTAGT come from the germline V gene. Study-wide results and limits: The secondary response showed a weaker magnitude and a faster peak, day 5 versus 15. Boosting was followed by the reappearance of most primary-vaccination clones (around 95% CD4, about 90% CD8). One caveat is that FACS-sorted repertoires could contain abundant clonotypes contaminating from the bulk population.

V is TRBV6-4 and J is TRBJ2-3; 8 positions agree with TRBD2. The TCR sequence derives from a man aged 25-40 years who received the YFV17D yellow fever vaccine. Sequencing used CD8+ T cells not binding an NS4B(214-222) dextramer, sorted from PBMCs, obtained 45 days after the yellow fever booster vaccination. The DNA of the CDR3 is TGTGCCAGCAGTGAGTCTAGCGGGCGCACAGATACGCAGTATTTT. Translated, it gives CASSESSGRTDTQYF.